This T cell receptor (beta chain) is from a study of T cell responses to AZD1222 COVID-19 vaccine. Germline V gene data show CDR1 as SEHNR and CDR2 as FQNEAQ (reference sequence). Trimming at V came to 3 bases and at J to 3 bases, leaving 11 bases not matched to a gene. The CDR3 sequence is 16 residues long. Pooled samples include second doses given at about 4 or 12 weeks. This clone was seen only once. What it recognizes is unknown. General observations from the study: At 160-218 and 743-854, vaccine-associated CD4 TCRs were dominant, and they spanned spike. At study baseline, merely a handful of AZD1222 recipients were seropositive. Without day 14 samples, only post-peak T cell repertoires were studied.

Sequencing used immunoSEQ multiplex PCR; TCRdb keeps in-frame clones, though not all of them. The table lists more than 120,000 clones, approximately 89% of them singletons, with 1.5% to 2% in the top ten. The chain employs TRBV7-9 and TRBJ2-7, with TRBD1 identical over 7 bases. Sequencing used peripheral blood, obtained 28 days after the second AZD1222 dose. The origin of this receptor is an adult who received the AZD1222 COVID-19 vaccine. The CDR3: CASSLTNRDSLYEQYF. CDR3 DNA: TGTGCCAGCAGCTTGACCAACCGGGACAGTCTCTACGAGCAGTACTTC.